The clone carrying this TCR beta chain was recorded at least ten times. No antigen is known for it. The data originate from a study of T cells in Graves' hyperthyroidism and ophthalmopathy. The study's findings and limits: The authors' 13 V-J model separated ophthalmopathy from stable hyperthyroidism.

TCR beta CDR3 regions were amplified from RNA. The TCR CDR3 first-round RT-PCR relied on the HTBI primer set. MiXCR, applied by TCRdb to the multiplex PCR reads, yields one record per CDR3 protein. This table holds hundreds of thousands of distinct CDR3 sequences, around 15% found once. J lost 9 bases, V lost 1 base, and 4 bases had no gene match. Looked up from germline, CDR1 is SGHTA and CDR2 is FQGNSA. The CDR3 has 14 residues. Sequenced material: blood. This sequence joins TRBV7-2 and TRBJ2-1, with TRBD2 matching over 9 bases. The origin of this receptor is a woman in her sixties or seventies with Graves' ophthalmopathy. In nucleotides, the CDR3 is TGTGCCAGCAGCTTAGACGCTAGCGGGATTGAGCAGTTCTTC. This translates into CASSLDASGIEQFF.